This TCR beta chain was sequenced in a study of OX40 agonist ivuxolimab in advanced cancers. Study-wide background: Treatment received earlier with anti-PD-1, anti-PD-L1 or anti-CTLA-4 agents was allowed, and roughly 40% had some. Findings and limits, study-wide: The mean number of expanded clones was higher in CD8+ T cells than in CD4+.

The method was immunoSEQ multiplex PCR; TCRdb's version includes in-frame clones alone and lacks a portion of them. The data show about 120,000 clones, around 89% seen once. J was trimmed by 7 bases and V by 2 bases; bases with no gene match: 5. The CDR3 is 15 residues long. The V gene's germline CDR1 is SGHNT and CDR2 YYREEE (reference sequence). As for this clone: Its antigen is still unknown.

This sample comprised CD4+ or CD8+ T cells sorted from blood, obtained in a trial of the OX40 agonist ivuxolimab. The source is an adult with an advanced solid tumor such as melanoma, head and neck, liver or kidney cancer. V is TRBV5-4 and J is TRBJ1-6, with 8 nucleotides matching TRBD1. CDR3 loop: CASSLGQGYNSPLHF. As DNA, the CDR3 is TGTGCCAGCAGCTTAGGACAGGGTTACAATTCACCCCTCCACTTT.